This entry lists 5 T cell receptor beta chains sequenced from one sample in a study of molecular identifiers for immune sequencing clone quantification. TCRdb itself ran the PCR reads through MiXCR, one entry per CDR3 protein. The data hold some 89,000 distinct CDR3 sequences, with more than 20% observed a single time. The sequenced material came from naive CD8+ T cells from blood, with Jurkat cell RNA spiked in. The subset is: FACS-sorted CD8+CD4-CCR7+CD45RA+ naive T cells. All receptors come from a human donor in good health. Some libraries in this study had Jurkat cell RNA spiked in.

This clonotype was counted at least ten times. The rearrangement links TRBV6-5 to TRBJ2-3, with no clear D. V lost 5 bases and J 3 bases, leaving 12 bases between the germline ends. Germline-derived CDR1 and CDR2 are MNHEY and SVGAGI. The CDR3 contains 14 residues. DNA for the CDR3: TGTGCCAGCAGTCCCCGGTCAGGAACAGATACGCAGTATTTT. Amino acid sequence: CASSPRSGTDTQYF.

Turning to this clonotype: One base away lies a much larger clone, so this may be a sequencing read error. The chain links TRBV20-1 to TRBJ2-3; 9 positions agree with TRBD2. Germline V lookup: CDR1 DFQATT, CDR2 SNEGSKA (reference sequence). The V and J ends lost 2 bases and 3 bases, in that order; junction bases with no gene match: 6. The CDR3 is 15 amino acids. The CDR3 is CSARFAGGDTDTQYF. CDR3 bases: TGCAGTGCTAGATTTGCGGGAGGGGATACAGATACGCAGTATTTT.

Notes on this clonotype: The junction does not match germline at one end; this may be a read error. This rearrangement joins TRBV5-1 to TRBJ2-6; possible D gene TRBD2, 6 bases. The germline V gene encodes CDR1 SGHRS and CDR2 YFSETQ. The length of the CDR3 is 17 residues. In nucleotides, the CDR3 is TGCGCCCGCCCCCCGCCTCTACCCCCCGGCGGGGCCCACGTCCTGACTTTC. Protein product: CARPPPLPPGGAHVLTF. The complete variable domain, with remaining parts taken from reference TRBV5-1 and TRBJ2-6, reads KAGVTQTPRYLIKTRGQQVTLSCSPISGHRSVSWYQQTPGQGLQFLFEYFSETQRNKGNFPGRFSGRQFSNSRSEMNVSTLELGDSALYLCARPPPLPPGGAHVLTFGAGSRLTVL.

Note on this clonotype: This may come from a read error, since a much larger clone is one base off. The chain is built from TRBV4-3 and TRBJ2-1, with D hard to call. The CDR3 has 14 residues. Germline V gene sequence: CDR1 LGHNA, CDR2 YSLEER. As DNA, the CDR3 is TGCACCAGCAGCCAAGTTTCTGGAAACAATGAGCAGTTCTTC. Translation gives CTSSQVSGNNEQFF.

This clonotype was counted many times. CDR3 bases: TGTGCCAGCAGCCCGCTAGCGGACATCACAGATACGCAGTATTTT. It codes for CASSPLADITDTQYF. The chain uses TRBV7-9 and TRBJ2-3, with 7 bases matching TRBD2. There are 15 residues in the CDR3. V trimming: 5 bases; J trimming: 2 bases; junction bases outside the gene matches: 7. The germline V gene has CDR1 SEHNR and CDR2 FQNEAQ (reference sequence).